The T cell receptor (beta chain) under discussion was sequenced for a study of blood T cell repertoires in COVID-19. Study as a whole: The United States, Italy and Spain supplied acute and convalescent COVID-19 samples. In each case, the material was cDNA or gDNA derived from T cells, B-cell-depleted T cells, or PBMCs.

In the original analysis: For nucleated cells, counts were estimated from reference gene primer amplification. TCRdb's table, derived via immunoSEQ multiplex PCR, lists solely in-frame clones and lacks some. V and J calls and clone size are those listed in that table; D and trimming were worked out from the DNA. The table records around 260,000 clones, roughly nine tenths of them present only once. Germline V gene lookup returns CDR1 MNHEY and CDR2 SMNVEV (reference sequence). V was clipped by 6 bases and J by 3 bases, with 11 bases between them. This CDR3 has 13 amino acids. Patients in Seattle were enrolled during active infection, then followed longitudinally.

This sequence originates from a young woman with COVID-19, enrolled during active disease. The chain couples TRBV27 to TRBJ1-2; tentatively, D is TRBD1 (6 bases). The sequenced sample was peripheral blood. Here the CDR3 DNA reads TGTGCCAGCAGGAAAGGGGGGGACTATGGCTACACCTTC. This sequence encodes CASRKGGDYGYTF.